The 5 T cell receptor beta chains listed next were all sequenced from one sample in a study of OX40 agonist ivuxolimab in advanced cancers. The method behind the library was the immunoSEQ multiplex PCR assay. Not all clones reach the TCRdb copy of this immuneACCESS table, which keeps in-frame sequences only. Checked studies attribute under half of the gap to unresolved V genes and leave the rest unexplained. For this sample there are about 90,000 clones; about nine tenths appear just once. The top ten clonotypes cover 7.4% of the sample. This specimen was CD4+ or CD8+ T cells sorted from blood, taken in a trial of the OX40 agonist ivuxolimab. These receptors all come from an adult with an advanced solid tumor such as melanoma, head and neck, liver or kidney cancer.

DNA for the CDR3: TGTGCCAGCTCACCACCCGGCGGGAGGGCCGGATTAGACTTCTACGAGCAGTACTTC. Translation: CASSPPGGRAGLDFYEQYF. The chain is built from TRBV18 and TRBJ2-7, with 9 bases matching TRBD2. The V and J ends lost 0 bases and 3 bases, in that order; junction bases with no gene match: 15. CDR1 and CDR2 (germline): KGHSH, LQKENI. The CDR3 runs 19 residues.

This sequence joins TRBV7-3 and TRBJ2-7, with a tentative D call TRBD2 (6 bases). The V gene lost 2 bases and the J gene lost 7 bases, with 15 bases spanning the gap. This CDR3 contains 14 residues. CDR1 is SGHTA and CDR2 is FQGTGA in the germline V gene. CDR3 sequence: CASSLAGPRGEQYF. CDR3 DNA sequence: TGTGCCAGCAGCTTAGCGGGACCCCGGGGGGAGCAGTACTTC.

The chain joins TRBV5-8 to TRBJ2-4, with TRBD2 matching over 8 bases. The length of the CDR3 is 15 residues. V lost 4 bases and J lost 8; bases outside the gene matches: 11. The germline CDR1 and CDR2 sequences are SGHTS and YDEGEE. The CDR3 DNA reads TGTGCCAGCAGCCCGGCCGCGGGGGGCCTCCACATTCAGTACTTC. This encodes CASSPAAGGLHIQYF.

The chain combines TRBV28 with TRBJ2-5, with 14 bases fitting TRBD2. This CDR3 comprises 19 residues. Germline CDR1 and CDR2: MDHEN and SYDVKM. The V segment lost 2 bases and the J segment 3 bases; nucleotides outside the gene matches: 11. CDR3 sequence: CASSLVRLPGLAGEETQYF. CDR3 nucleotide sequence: TGTGCCAGCAGTTTAGTTCGGCTGCCGGGACTAGCGGGAGAAGAGACCCAGTACTTC.

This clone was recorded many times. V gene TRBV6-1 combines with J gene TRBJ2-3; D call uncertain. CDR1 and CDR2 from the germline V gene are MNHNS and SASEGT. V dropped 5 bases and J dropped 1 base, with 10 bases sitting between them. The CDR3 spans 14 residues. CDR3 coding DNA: TGTGCCAGCAGTCCAATGGACGGCACAGATACGCAGTATTTT. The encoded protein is CASSPMDGTDTQYF.